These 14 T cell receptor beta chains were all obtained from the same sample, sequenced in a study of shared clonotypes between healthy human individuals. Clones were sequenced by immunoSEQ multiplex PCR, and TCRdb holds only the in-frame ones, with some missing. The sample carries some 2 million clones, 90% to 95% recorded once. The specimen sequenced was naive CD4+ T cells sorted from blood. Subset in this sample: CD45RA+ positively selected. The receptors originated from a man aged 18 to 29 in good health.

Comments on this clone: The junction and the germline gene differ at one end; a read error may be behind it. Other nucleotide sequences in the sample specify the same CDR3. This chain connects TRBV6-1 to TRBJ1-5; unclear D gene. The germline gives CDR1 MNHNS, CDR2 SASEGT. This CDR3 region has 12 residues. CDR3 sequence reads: CASSEGNQPQHF. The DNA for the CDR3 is TGTGCCAGCAGCGAAGGGAATCAGCCCCAGCATTTT.

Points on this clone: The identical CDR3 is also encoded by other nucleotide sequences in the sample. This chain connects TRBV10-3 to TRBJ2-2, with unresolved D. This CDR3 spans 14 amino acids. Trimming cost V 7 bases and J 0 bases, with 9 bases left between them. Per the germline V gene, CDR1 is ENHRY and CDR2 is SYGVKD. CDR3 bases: TGTGCCATCACCCGGACCTCGAACACCGGGGAGCTGTTTTTT. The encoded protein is CAITRTSNTGELFF.

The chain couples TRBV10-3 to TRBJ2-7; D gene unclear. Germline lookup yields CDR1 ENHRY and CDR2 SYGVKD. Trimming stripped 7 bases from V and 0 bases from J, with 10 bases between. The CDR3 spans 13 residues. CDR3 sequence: CAITDGPSYEQYF. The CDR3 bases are TGTGCCATCACCGACGGCCCCTCCTACGAGCAGTACTTC.

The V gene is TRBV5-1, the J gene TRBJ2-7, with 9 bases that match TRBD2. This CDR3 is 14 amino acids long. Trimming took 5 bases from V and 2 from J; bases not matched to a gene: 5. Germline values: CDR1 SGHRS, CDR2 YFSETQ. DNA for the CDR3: TGCGCCAGCAGTCAGCGGGGGGCCACCTACGAGCAGTACTTC. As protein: CASSQRGATYEQYF.

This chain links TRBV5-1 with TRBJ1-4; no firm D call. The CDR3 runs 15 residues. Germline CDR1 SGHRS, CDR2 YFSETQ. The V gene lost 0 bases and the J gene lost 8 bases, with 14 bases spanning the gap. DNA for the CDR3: TGCGCCAGCAGCTTGGCTCCTCTAGTGGGGGAAAAACTGTTTTTT. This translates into CASSLAPLVGEKLFF.

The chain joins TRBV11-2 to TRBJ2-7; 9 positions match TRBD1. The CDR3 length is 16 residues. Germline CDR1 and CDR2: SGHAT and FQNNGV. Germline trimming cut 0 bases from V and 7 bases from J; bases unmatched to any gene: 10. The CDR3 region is CASSLDLGTGFREQYF. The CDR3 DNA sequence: TGTGCCAGCAGCTTAGACCTCGGGACAGGGTTTCGGGAGCAGTACTTC.

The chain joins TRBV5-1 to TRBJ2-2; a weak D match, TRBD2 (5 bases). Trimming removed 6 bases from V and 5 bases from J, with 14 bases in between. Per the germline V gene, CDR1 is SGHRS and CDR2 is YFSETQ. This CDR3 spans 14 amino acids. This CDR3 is CASTVSGITGELFF. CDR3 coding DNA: TGCGCCAGCACGGTATCGGGGATTACCGGGGAGCTGTTTTTT.

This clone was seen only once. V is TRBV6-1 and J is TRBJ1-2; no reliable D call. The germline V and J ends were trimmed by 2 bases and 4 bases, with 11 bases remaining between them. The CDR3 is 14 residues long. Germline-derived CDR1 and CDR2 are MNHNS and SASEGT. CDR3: CASSERWGSYGYTF. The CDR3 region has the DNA TGTGCCAGCAGTGAAAGGTGGGGAAGCTATGGCTACACCTTC.

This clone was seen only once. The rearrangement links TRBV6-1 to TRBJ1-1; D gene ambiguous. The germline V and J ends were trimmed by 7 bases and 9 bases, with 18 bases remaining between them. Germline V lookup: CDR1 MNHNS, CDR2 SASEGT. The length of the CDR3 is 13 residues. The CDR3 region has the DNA TGTGCCAGCAACCAGCCGCCGATTATTCAAGCTTTCTTT. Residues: CASNQPPIIQAFF.

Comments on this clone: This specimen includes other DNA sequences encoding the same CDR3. The CDR3 nucleotides are TGTGCCAGCTCACCACCGGGAGGAGAAAAACTGTTTTTT. Protein: CASSPPGGEKLFF. V is TRBV18 and J is TRBJ1-4; D gene uncertain. The CDR3 is made up of 13 amino acids. V was trimmed by 0 bases and J by 8 bases, leaving 7 bases between them. From germline, CDR1 is KGHSH and CDR2 LQKENI.

The CDR3 reads CASSLGTLGRQPQHF. The CDR3 region has the DNA TGTGCCAGCAGTTTAGGAACCCTGGGGCGTCAGCCCCAGCATTTT. The chain has TRBV28 and TRBJ1-5; D possibly corresponds to TRBD1 (5 bases). The CDR3 is 15 amino acids. The germline gives CDR1 MDHEN, CDR2 SYDVKM. Trimming stripped 2 bases from V and 6 bases from J, with 14 bases between.

CDR3 loop: CASSSGGIGSYNEQFF. As DNA, the CDR3 is TGTGCCAGCAGCTCGGGGGGAATTGGGTCCTACAATGAGCAGTTCTTC. The chain combines TRBV11-2 with TRBJ2-1, with 7 bases that match TRBD2. J gave up 1 base and V 4 bases, and 7 bases lay outside the gene matches. The V gene's germline CDR1 is SGHAT and CDR2 FQNNGV. The CDR3 runs to 16 residues.

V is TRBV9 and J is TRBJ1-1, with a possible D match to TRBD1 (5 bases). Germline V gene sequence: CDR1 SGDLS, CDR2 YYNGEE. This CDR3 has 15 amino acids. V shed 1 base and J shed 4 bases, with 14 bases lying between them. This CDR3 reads CASSVLSGPSTEAFF. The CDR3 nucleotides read TGTGCCAGCAGCGTACTCTCAGGGCCCAGCACTGAAGCTTTCTTT.

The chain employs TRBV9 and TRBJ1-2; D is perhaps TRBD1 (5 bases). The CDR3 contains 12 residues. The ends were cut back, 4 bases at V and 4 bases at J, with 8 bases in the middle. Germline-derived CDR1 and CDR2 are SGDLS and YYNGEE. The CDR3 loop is CASSPGPYGYTF. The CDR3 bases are TGTGCCAGCAGCCCGGGGCCCTATGGCTACACCTTC.